These 12 T cell receptor beta chains were all obtained from the same sample, sequenced in a study of T cell changes during pregnancy in multiple sclerosis. Using immunoSEQ multiplex PCR, the repertoire was profiled, and TCRdb retains in-frame clones only, with some absent. The sample consists of approximately 80,000 clones, approximately 95% of them appearing once. This specimen was peripheral blood, taken in the second trimester of pregnancy. These receptor sequences come from a female donor in good health, enrolled as a control in a pregnancy study.

This clone was observed a single time. This chain connects TRBV27 to TRBJ2-3; D unclear. This CDR3 has 15 residues. Germline V lookup: CDR1 MNHEY, CDR2 SMNVEV (reference sequence). Trimming removed 2 bases from V and 5 bases from J, with 14 bases in between. In nucleotides, the CDR3 is TGTGCCAGCAGTTTAACTCTTACCGATGTAGATACGCAGTATTTT. Translating gives CASSLTLTDVDTQYF.

The J gene is TRBJ1-5, the V gene TRBV4-1; possibly TRBD1 for D (5 bases). The CDR3 is 14 residues long. V was pared by 3 bases and J by 7 bases, with 13 bases between. Germline values: CDR1 MGHRA, CDR2 YSYEKL. The chain's CDR3 is CASSQQEQVQPQHF. Here the CDR3 DNA reads TGCGCCAGCAGCCAGCAGGAACAGGTCCAGCCCCAGCATTTT.

This clone showed up just once. This sequence joins TRBV10-3 and TRBJ2-3, with D possibly TRBD1 on 6 matching bases. This CDR3 region has 11 residues. With 11 bases removed from V and 5 bases from J, the gap between germline ends came to 11 bases. Germline V gene lookup returns CDR1 ENHRY and CDR2 SYGVKD. CDR3 amino acids: CASQGRDTQYF. CDR3 DNA: TGTGCCTCCCAGGGGAGAGATACGCAGTATTTT.

The chain combines TRBV28 with TRBJ2-7; maybe TRBD1 (6 bases). From germline, CDR1 is MDHEN and CDR2 SYDVKM. The CDR3 is made up of 13 amino acids. The germline V and J ends were trimmed by 6 bases and 3 bases, with 12 bases remaining between them. The CDR3 loop reads CASRDSVNYEQYF. CDR3 coding DNA: TGTGCCAGCAGGGACAGTGTTAACTACGAGCAGTACTTC.

The genes are TRBV27 and TRBJ1-2; D uncertain. Trimming shortened V by 6 bases and J by 4 bases, and 18 bases separated the two germline ends. This CDR3 comprises 15 residues. Looked up from germline, CDR1 is MNHEY and CDR2 is SMNVEV (reference sequence). The CDR3 loop is CASREDISLIYGYTF. CDR3 DNA: TGTGCCAGCAGGGAAGACATTTCCCTTATCTATGGCTACACCTTC.

V and J are TRBV5-6 and TRBJ1-4; 10 bases map to TRBD1. The CDR3 has 16 residues. Looked up from germline, CDR1 is SGHDT and CDR2 is YYEEEE. Losses at the gene ends were 3 bases for V and 6 bases for J; bases not matched to a gene: 8. Written as DNA, the CDR3 is TGTGCCAGCAGCTCCGAGCCGACAGGGGGCTATGAAAAACTGTTTTTT. This sequence encodes CASSSEPTGGYEKLFF.

J is TRBJ1-1 and V is TRBV28; possible D gene TRBD1, 5 bases. Germline V gene sequence: CDR1 MDHEN, CDR2 SYDVKM. V shed 5 bases and J shed 7 bases, with 14 bases lying between them. The CDR3 runs 13 residues. In DNA form, the CDR3 reads TGTGCCAGCAGTCCACCGACAGCGAATGAAGCTTTCTTT. Translating it yields CASSPPTANEAFF.

The V and J genes are TRBV28 and TRBJ2-2, with TRBD1 matching 8 bases. Per the germline V gene, CDR1 is MDHEN and CDR2 is SYDVKM. This CDR3 has 14 amino acids. Trimming at V came to 5 bases and at J to 6 bases, leaving 5 bases not matched to a gene. The CDR3 region is CASSGPGQAGELFF. The CDR3 bases are TGTGCCAGCAGTGGGCCGGGACAGGCCGGGGAGCTGTTTTTT. Drawing the rest from reference TRBV28 and TRBJ2-2, the complete variable domain is DVKVTQSSRYLVKRTGEKVFLECVQDMDHENMFWYRQDPGLGLRLIYFSYDVKMKEKGDIPEGYSVSREKKERFSLILESASTNQTSMYLCASSGPGQAGELFFGEGSRLTVL.

The chain links TRBV6-1 to TRBJ2-7, with TRBD1 matching 7 bases. Trimming cost V 4 bases and J 1 base; bases outside gene matches: 4. The CDR3 contains 14 residues. Germline assignment: CDR1 MNHNS and CDR2 SASEGT. CDR3 in DNA: TGTGCCAGCAGTGTACCGGGACAGTCCTACGAGCAGTACTTC. It codes for CASSVPGQSYEQYF.

The genes are TRBV19 and TRBJ1-5; 7 nucleotides agree with TRBD1. Germline CDR1 and CDR2: LNHDA and SQIVND (reference sequence). V dropped 3 bases and J dropped 4; count of bases not matched to a gene: 3. This CDR3 region has 14 residues. The CDR3 DNA sequence: TGTGCCAGTAGTATTCGGGACAGTAATCAGCCCCAGCATTTT. This translates into CASSIRDSNQPQHF. Looking up the rest from reference TRBV19 and TRBJ1-5 gives the full variable domain: DGGITQSPKYLFRKEGQNVTLSCEQNLNHDAMYWYRQDPGQGLRLIYYSQIVNDFQKGDIAEGYSVSREKKESFPLTVTSAQKNPTAFYLCASSIRDSNQPQHFGDGTRLSIL.

The chain carries TRBV7-9 and TRBJ1-5; TRBD1 agrees at 7 bases. The V gene end was trimmed by 5 bases and the J gene end by 2 bases; junction bases not matched to a gene: 3. CDR1 SEHNR and CDR2 FQNEAQ come from the germline V gene (reference sequence). CDR3 length equals 14 residues. CDR3 protein: CASSVGQGNQPQHF. The CDR3 bases are TGTGCCAGCAGCGTCGGACAGGGCAATCAGCCCCAGCATTTT.

V and J are TRBV2 and TRBJ2-7, with 8 bases identical to TRBD2. V lost 4 bases and J lost 4; bases outside the gene matches: 9. This CDR3 spans 15 amino acids. The germline CDR1 and CDR2 sequences are SNHLY and FYNNEI. The DNA for the CDR3 is TGTGCCAGCAGTGGCGGGCTAGCGGGTCGATACGAGCAGTACTTC. This translates into CASSGGLAGRYEQYF. Based on the CDR3 plus reference TRBV2 and TRBJ2-7, the full variable domain is EPEVTQTPSHQVTQMGQEVILRCVPISNHLYFYWYRQILGQKVEFLVSFYNNEISEKSEIFDDQFSVERPDGSNFTLKIRSTKLEDSAMYFCASSGGLAGRYEQYFGPGTRLTVT.